Presented here are 25 T cell receptor beta chains from one specimen sequenced in a study of T cells after posttransplantation cyclophosphamide. The naive gate required viable CD3+CD4+ or CD3+CD8+ cells with CCR7+CD45RA+CD45RO-CD95-CD27+CD28+ phenotype. Assay used: immunoSEQ multiplex PCR; TCRdb lists only in-frame clones, some missing. Here the sample spans 25,000 to 40,000 clones, around 90% being singletons. The sequenced material came from naive CD4+ T cells sorted from blood. These receptor sequences come from a man aged 25 to 40 in good health and a related stem cell transplant donor.

The chain recombines TRBV6-5 with TRBJ2-7, with D tentatively TRBD1 (6 bases). V was shortened by 0 bases and J by 2 bases, with 11 bases between the two germline ends. CDR1 and CDR2 (germline): MNHEY, SVGAGI. The CDR3 is 15 amino acids. The CDR3 DNA sequence: TGTGCCAGCAGTTACTCAGGCAGGGGAGCCTACGAGCAGTACTTC. As protein: CASSYSGRGAYEQYF.

The rearrangement joins TRBV11-2 to TRBJ2-2; D ambiguous. V was clipped by 1 base and J by 5 bases, with 14 bases between them. This CDR3 spans 16 amino acids. Germline V gene lookup returns CDR1 SGHAT and CDR2 FQNNGV. As DNA, the CDR3 is TGTGCCAGCAGCTTAGTGGCGGATCCACTTACCGGGGAGCTGTTTTTT. This codes for CASSLVADPLTGELFF.

The chain couples TRBV7-2 to TRBJ2-3, with D possibly TRBD1 on 5 matching bases. The CDR3 spans 15 residues. The germline gives CDR1 SGHTA, CDR2 FQGNSA. The germline V and J ends were trimmed by 4 bases and 1 base, with 12 bases remaining between them. CDR3 DNA: TGTGCCAGCAGCTACAAGGGGTGGGGCACAGATACGCAGTATTTT. Residues: CASSYKGWGTDTQYF.

The CDR3 DNA sequence: TGCGCCAGCAGCTGGCGGGACTCAACAACCGGGGAGCTGTTTTTT. This codes for CASSWRDSTTGELFF. The chain links TRBV5-1 to TRBJ2-2; tentative D call: TRBD2 (6 bases). Germline loops: CDR1 SGHRS, CDR2 YFSETQ. Trimming took off 3 bases at V and 5 bases at J, with 14 bases between the two ends. The CDR3 is 15 residues long.

J is TRBJ1-1 and V is TRBV19; D perhaps matches TRBD1 (6 bases). V shed 4 bases and J shed 4 bases, with 10 bases lying between them. The germline gives CDR1 LNHDA, CDR2 SQIVND (reference sequence). This CDR3 comprises 13 residues. The CDR3 here is CASSTGVGTEAFF. In DNA form, the CDR3 reads TGTGCCAGTAGTACAGGGGTCGGCACTGAAGCTTTCTTT.

This clone came up once. This chain links TRBV5-1 with TRBJ2-7; 8 nucleotides line up with TRBD1. There are 15 residues in the CDR3. V was clipped by 1 base and J by 7 bases; unmatched bases: 10. Germline V gene lookup returns CDR1 SGHRS and CDR2 YFSETQ. The CDR3: CASSLIGQGAREQYF. The DNA of the CDR3 is TGCGCCAGCAGCTTGATCGGGCAGGGGGCGCGAGAGCAGTACTTC.

As regards this clone: A read error may account for a junction end that differs from germline. The V gene is TRBV7-7, the J gene TRBJ2-3, with 15 nucleotides matching TRBD2. Germline loops: CDR1 SSHAT, CDR2 FNYEAQ (reference sequence). This CDR3 contains 17 residues. This chain's CDR3 is CASSPAGLAGGPDTQYF. In nucleotides, the CDR3 is TGTGCTAGCAGCCCAGCAGGACTAGCGGGGGGGCCAGATACGCAGTATTTT.

The chain combines TRBV7-2 with TRBJ2-1, with D tentatively TRBD1 (5 bases). The CDR3 extends over 13 amino acids. Germline loops: CDR1 SGHTA, CDR2 FQGNSA. Trimming took off 5 bases at V and 9 bases at J, with 14 bases between the two ends. This CDR3 is CASSPPGQGEQFF. Written as DNA, the CDR3 is TGTGCCAGCAGCCCCCCGGGTCAGGGTGAGCAGTTCTTC.

In its sample, this clone was seen once. As DNA, the CDR3 is TGTGCCAGCAGCTTCGGCGGTTACTATGGCTACACCTTC. Amino acid sequence: CASSFGGYYGYTF. The J gene is TRBJ1-2, the V gene TRBV5-6; D is undetermined. The CDR3 is made up of 13 amino acids. Between the trimmed V and J ends, which lost 2 bases and 3 bases, there was a span of 8 bases. The V gene's germline CDR1 is SGHDT and CDR2 YYEEEE.

The chain has TRBV6-1 and TRBJ2-5; 8 nucleotides align to TRBD1. Germline trimming cut 6 bases from V and 1 base from J; bases unmatched to any gene: 4. The length of the CDR3 is 14 residues. Germline CDR1 reads MNHNS; CDR2 reads SASEGT. CDR3 nucleotides: TGTGCCAGCAGGGGGACAGGCCTCCAAGAGACCCAGTACTTC. The encoded protein is CASRGTGLQETQYF.

The chain uses TRBV7-6 and TRBJ1-2; D possibly corresponds to TRBD1 (6 bases). The CDR3 extends over 12 amino acids. CDR1 is SGHVS and CDR2 is FNYEAQ in the germline V gene. The V end lost 1 base, the J end lost 14 bases, and 14 bases lay between the germline ends. The CDR3 reads CASSLDGGALTF. In nucleotides, the CDR3 is TGTGCCAGCAGCTTAGACGGGGGGGCGCTGACCTTC. The full variable domain, its missing parts supplied by reference TRBV7-6 and TRBJ1-2, is GAGVSQSPRYKVTKRGQDVALRCDPISGHVSLYWYRQALGQGPEFLTYFNYEAQQDKSGLPNDRFSAERPEGSISTLTIQRTEQRDSAMYRCASSLDGGALTFGSGTRLTVV.

The table lists this clone with a count of one. V usage is TRBV5-1 and J usage is TRBJ1-6; TRBD1 is a possible D gene (5 bases). Germline CDR1 is SGHRS and CDR2 is YFSETQ. V was trimmed by 0 bases and J by 6 bases, leaving 13 bases between them. This CDR3 has 16 amino acids. The CDR3 region is CASSLAPVGVNSPLHF. DNA for the CDR3: TGCGCCAGCAGCTTGGCCCCGGTAGGGGTTAATTCACCCCTCCACTTT.

V is TRBV7-8 and J is TRBJ2-5; TRBD2 matches at 10 bases. Germline loops: CDR1 SGHVS, CDR2 FQNEAQ. V trimming: 3 bases; J trimming: 4 bases; junction bases outside the gene matches: 5. There are 15 residues in the CDR3. Written as DNA, the CDR3 is TGTGCCAGCAGCTTCAGCGGGGGGGGAGTAGAGACCCAGTACTTC. Amino acid sequence: CASSFSGGGVETQYF.

Regarding this clone: The junction shows a germline mismatch at one end, possibly a read error. The CDR3 reads CASRLGSAPGTEAFF. The CDR3 DNA is TGTGCCAGCAGATTGGGGTCCGCACCGGGGACTGAAGCTTTCTTT. The rearrangement links TRBV5-4 to TRBJ1-1; D uncertain. CDR1 is SGHNT, CDR2 YYREEE, per germline (reference sequence). There are 15 residues in the CDR3. Drawing the rest from reference TRBV5-4 and TRBJ1-1, the complete variable domain is ETGVTQSPTHLIKTRGQQVTLRCSSQSGHNTVSWYQQALGQGPQFIFQYYREEENGRGNFPPRFSGLQFPNYSSELNVNALELDDSALYLCASRLGSAPGTEAFFGQGTRLTVV.

This sequence joins TRBV6-5 and TRBJ2-2; 9 nucleotides match TRBD2. Trimming cost V 5 bases and J 0 bases; bases outside gene matches: 1. Germline assignment: CDR1 MNHEY and CDR2 SVGAGI. The CDR3 is 15 residues long. This CDR3 is CASSGLATNTGELFF. Written as DNA, the CDR3 is TGTGCCAGCAGTGGACTAGCGACGAACACCGGGGAGCTGTTTTTT.

The rearrangement joins TRBV18 to TRBJ2-1; possibly TRBD2 for D (6 bases). CDR1 and CDR2 from the germline V gene are KGHSH and LQKENI. Trimming shortened V by 0 bases and J by 0 bases, and 6 bases separated the two germline ends. The CDR3 is made up of 15 amino acids. The CDR3: CASSPPGSSYNEQFF. DNA of the CDR3: TGTGCCAGCTCACCACCCGGGAGCTCCTACAATGAGCAGTTCTTC.

The chain employs TRBV7-3 and TRBJ2-2, with 7 bases matching TRBD1. From germline, CDR1 is SGHTA and CDR2 FQGTGA. This CDR3 comprises 13 residues. V lost 2 bases to trimming and J lost 14 bases; unmatched junction nucleotides: 8. CDR3 amino acids: CASSLSETGSLFF. Written as DNA, the CDR3 is TGTGCCAGCAGCTTATCTGAGACAGGGTCCCTGTTTTTT. The full variable domain, rest sourced from reference TRBV7-3 and TRBJ2-2, is GAGVSQTPSNKVTEKGKYVELRCDPISGHTALYWYRQSLGQGPEFLIYFQGTGAADDSGLPNDRFFAVRPEGSVSTLKIQRTERGDSAVYLCASSLSETGSLFFGEGSRLTVL.

CDR3 protein: CASSVGTSAPEQFF. CDR3 in DNA: TGTGCCAGCAGCGTCGGGACTAGCGCGCCCGAGCAGTTCTTC. The chain recombines TRBV9 with TRBJ2-1; TRBD2 agrees at 10 bases. From germline, CDR1 is SGDLS and CDR2 YYNGEE. V shed 2 bases, J shed 10 bases, and the junction held 6 bases outside the gene matches. This CDR3 is 14 amino acids long.

The chain couples TRBV10-2 to TRBJ2-3; D unclear. The CDR3 runs to 14 residues. The germline V gene encodes CDR1 WSHSY and CDR2 SAAADI. V dropped 2 bases and J dropped 1 base, with 7 bases sitting between them. As DNA, the CDR3 is TGCGCCAGCAGTGAGGGGCAGCGCACAGATACGCAGTATTTT. Its protein product is CASSEGQRTDTQYF.

On this clone itself: This CDR3 is also generated by other DNA sequences in the sample. The chain links TRBV5-1 to TRBJ2-7, with D possibly matching TRBD1 (5 bases). Germline CDR1 SGHRS, CDR2 YFSETQ. Trimming stripped 0 bases from V and 3 bases from J, with 7 bases between. CDR3 size: 13 residues. The CDR3 loop is CASSLGQNYEQYF. The CDR3 nucleotides read TGCGCCAGCAGCTTGGGACAGAACTACGAGCAGTACTTC.

This CDR3 is CASSLGLIEKLFF. CDR3 nucleotide sequence: TGTGCCAGCAGCTTGGGGCTGATCGAAAAACTGTTTTTT. The chain is built from TRBV7-2 and TRBJ1-4; D possibly corresponds to TRBD1 (5 bases). The germline V gene encodes CDR1 SGHTA and CDR2 FQGNSA. This CDR3 has 13 amino acids. Trimming pared 3 bases from V and 8 bases from J, leaving 10 bases between.

The gene calls are TRBV12-5 and TRBJ2-7, with 9 bases fitting TRBD2. V lost 8 bases and J lost 2; bases outside the gene matches: 7. The CDR3 loop spans 14 amino acids. The germline gives CDR1 LGHNT, CDR2 FRNRAP. This chain's CDR3 is CASLVASGTYEQYF. The DNA for the CDR3 is TGTGCTAGTCTCGTGGCTAGCGGGACCTACGAGCAGTACTTC.

This clone was seen a few times. V gene TRBV5-1 combines with J gene TRBJ1-2, with a weak D call TRBD1 (5 bases). Between the trimmed V and J ends, which lost 2 bases and 4 bases, there was a span of 12 bases. CDR1 is SGHRS, CDR2 YFSETQ, per germline. This CDR3 is built from 14 residues. As DNA, the CDR3 is TGCGCCAGCAGCTTTGGAGGGGAGGGCTATGGCTACACCTTC. It specifies CASSFGGEGYGYTF.

This clone has only one observation. The chain has TRBV7-8 and TRBJ2-5; 13 bases align to TRBD2. The V gene end was trimmed by 5 bases and the J gene end by 9 bases; junction bases not matched to a gene: 6. The CDR3 covers 14 residues. The V gene's germline CDR1 is SGHVS and CDR2 FQNEAQ. CDR3 in DNA: TGTGCCAGCAGCCCACGGACTAGCGGGGGTTCCCAGTACTTC. This translates into CASSPRTSGGSQYF.

The chain combines TRBV9 with TRBJ2-1, with a tentative D call TRBD1 (6 bases). The V end lost 0 bases, the J end lost 2 bases, and 9 bases lay between the germline ends. The CDR3 is 15 amino acids. Germline CDR1 and CDR2: SGDLS and YYNGEE. CDR3 sequence (DNA): TGTGCCAGCAGCGTAGGGACAGTTCCCTACAATGAGCAGTTCTTC. Translation gives CASSVGTVPYNEQFF.